Following are 18 T cell receptor gamma chains from one sample sequenced in a study of gamma delta lymphoproliferative disorders and STAT genes. TCRdb made new clone calls on the multiplex PCR reads using CATT. This sample carries 4,000 to 5,000 gamma-chain clones, approximately 8% of them seen once, and the ten largest clones take approximately 3%. The receptor sequences were amplified from genomic DNA of peripheral blood mononuclear cells. The sample was blood. Source of these receptors: a human donor in good health.

Worth noting for this clone: Because the CDR3's place on the DNA is in doubt, the DNA is left out and the CDR3 is given as listed by TCRdb. The J segment was not called; the V segment is TRGV10. TRGV10 is an ORF, with its function uncertain. The CDR3 adds up to 18 amino acids, both ends counted. The CDR3 here is CAAWDVLIRNSLAVEQHF.

This clone is categorized as medium-sized. Other DNA sequences from this sample encode an identical CDR3 as well. CDR3 region: CATWDGLGDWIKTF. The CDR3 nucleotides are TGTGCCACCTGGGACGGTTTAGGTGATTGGATCAAGACGTTT. This chain connects TRGV2 to TRGJP2. TCRdb lists no J gene, so it was determined here by aligning the DNA to germline. CDR1 EGSNGY and CDR2 YDSYNSKV come from the germline V gene. The CDR3 loop spans 14 amino acids. With 1 base clipped from V and 6 bases from J, the junction kept 5 bases outside the gene matches.

This clone qualifies as medium-sized. V usage is TRGV8 and J usage is TRGJ1 or TRGJ2. The J gene, not given by TCRdb, was assigned here from a germline match of the nucleotide sequence. The V and J ends lost 2 bases and 10 bases, in that order; junction bases with no gene match: 5. CDR1 and CDR2 from the germline V gene are VENAVY and YDSYNSRV. The length of the CDR3 is 11 residues. CDR3 in amino acids: CATWDILKKLF. DNA for the CDR3: TGTGCCACCTGGGATATCCTAAAGAAACTCTTT.

This clone occurred many times. The V gene is TRGV2, the J gene TRGJ1 or TRGJ2. TCRdb supplies no J gene; here it was assigned by aligning the nucleotide sequence to germline. The CDR3 covers 11 residues. CDR1 EGSNGY and CDR2 YDSYNSKV come from the germline V gene. V was pared by 9 bases and J by 7 bases, with 9 bases of the junction left unmatched. The CDR3 coding sequence is TGTGCCACCCTCGCGGCCTATAAGAAACTCTTT. Amino acids: CATLAAYKKLF.

By its share, this clone is medium-sized. This chain joins TRGV2 and TRGJP1. The J gene, left out of TCRdb, was set here by checking the DNA against germline. The germline V gene encodes CDR1 EGSNGY and CDR2 YDSYNSKV. The CDR3 extends over 16 amino acids. V trimming: 3 bases; J trimming: 10 bases; junction bases outside the gene matches: 17. Here the CDR3 reads CATWDSLPRKNWFKIF. The CDR3 DNA follows: TGTGCCACCTGGGACTCTCTACCCAGAAAGAATTGGTTCAAGATATTT.

By proportion, this clone is medium-sized (0.01 to 0.1%). The same CDR3 also results from other DNA sequences found in this sample. The V and J genes are TRGV2 and TRGJ1 or TRGJ2. Here the J gene came from matching the DNA to germline, since TCRdb omits it. Germline assignment: CDR1 EGSNGY and CDR2 YDSYNSKV. Trimming at V came to 0 bases and at J to 3 bases, leaving 2 bases not matched to a gene. The CDR3 is 13 amino acids. Written as DNA, the CDR3 is TGTGCCACCTGGGACGGGCTTTATTATAAGAAACTCTTT. Protein sequence: CATWDGLYYKKLF.

This clone is medium-sized (0.01 to 0.1%) in the sample. It is unclear where the CDR3 begins or ends on the DNA, so no DNA is shown, and the CDR3 is as TCRdb lists it. The V gene is TRGV11; the J gene was not called. TRGV11 is placed among ORFs of uncertain function. The CDR3 length is 16 residues, termini included. CDR3 in amino acids: CTTVPAGLGTGLEKLF.

This clone is medium-sized in the sample. Other DNA variants within this sample encode the same CDR3. The genes are TRGV2 and TRGJ1 or TRGJ2. Matching the DNA to germline supplied the J gene, which TCRdb does not give. The CDR3 runs to 11 residues. J was trimmed by 11 bases and V by 0 bases; bases with no gene match: 4. Germline V gene lookup returns CDR1 EGSNGY and CDR2 YDSYNSKV. CDR3: CATWDGPEKLF. The CDR3 region has the DNA TGTGCCACCTGGGACGGGCCTGAGAAACTCTTT.

This clone qualifies as medium-sized. The chain employs TRGV10 and TRGJ1 or TRGJ2. The J gene comes from matching the DNA to germline here; TCRdb lacks it. TRGV10 is sorted into the ORF group, with uncertain function. The CDR3 covers 12 residues. Unmatched junction bases numbered 8, after V lost 11 bases and J lost 3 bases. The DNA for the CDR3 is TGTGCTGCGAAAGGACGTTATTATAAGAAACTCTTT. It codes for CAAKGRYYKKLF.

This clone ranks as medium-sized. The CDR3 DNA is TGTGCTGCGTGGGTCAATTATAAGAAACTCTTT. Translation: CAAWVNYKKLF. The chain employs TRGV10 and TRGJ1 or TRGJ2. The J gene is absent in TCRdb and was assigned here via DNA matching to germline. TRGV10 is designated an ORF whose function remains uncertain. The V and J ends lost 8 bases and 5 bases, in that order; junction bases with no gene match: 4. The CDR3 length is 11 residues.

This clone was picked up many times. V and J are TRGV9 and TRGJ1 or TRGJ2. TCRdb is silent on the J gene; assignment here came from matching the DNA to germline. The V gene end was trimmed by 3 bases and the J gene end by 4 bases; junction bases not matched to a gene: 0. The CDR3 runs 11 residues. Germline CDR1 reads GITISATS; CDR2 reads ISYDGTV (reference sequence). This CDR3 reads CALWEYYKKLF. The CDR3 DNA follows: TGTGCCTTGTGGGAGTATTATAAGAAACTCTTT.

This clone has a handful of counts. The protein given by TCRdb reflects a much larger clone and differs at residue 10 from this DNA's translation, likely from a read error; the protein shown is the DNA's translation. The V and J genes are TRGV8 and TRGJP2. The J gene, missing from TCRdb, was assigned here through DNA to germline matching. In germline, CDR1 is VENAVY, CDR2 YDSYNSRV. The CDR3 is made up of 14 amino acids. As DNA, the CDR3 is TGTGCCACCTGGGCCCAGAAAAGTGATCGGATCAAGACGTTT. Protein product: CATWAQKSDRIKTF.

This clone is medium-sized (0.01 to 0.1%) within its sample. The chain carries TRGV10 and TRGJ1 or TRGJ2. No J segment appears in TCRdb, so it was assigned here by matching the sequence to germline. TRGV10 is marked as an open reading frame, function uncertain. The V segment lost 8 bases and the J segment 11 bases; nucleotides outside the gene matches: 16. The CDR3 is 13 amino acids. CDR3 loop: CAAWDAAKVEKLF. The CDR3 region has the DNA TGTGCTGCGTGGGACGCTGCAAAGGTCGAGAAACTCTTT.

By sample fraction, this clone is medium-sized (0.01 to 0.1%). The chain links TRGV8 to TRGJP2. Because TCRdb records no J gene, it was assigned here through a match of the DNA to germline. V lost 5 bases to trimming and J lost 6 bases; unmatched junction nucleotides: 6. From germline, CDR1 is VENAVY and CDR2 YDSYNSRV. This CDR3 contains 13 residues. This CDR3 is CATWGGGDWIKTF. CDR3 DNA sequence: TGTGCCACCTGGGGGGGAGGTGATTGGATCAAGACGTTT.

This clone is termed medium-sized. The sample holds other DNA sequences that translate to the same CDR3. The chain is built from TRGV9 and TRGJ1 or TRGJ2. TCRdb does not report a J gene; here it was assigned by matching the DNA to germline references. Germline V CDR1 and CDR2: GITISATS, ISYDGTV (reference sequence). The CDR3 spans 13 residues. Trimming took 2 bases from V and 2 from J; bases not matched to a gene: 3. CDR3 sequence reads: CALWEAYYYKKLF. The CDR3 coding sequence is TGTGCCTTGTGGGAGGCTTATTATTATAAGAAACTCTTT.

With respect to this clone: The DNA is left out, because the CDR3 cannot be placed on it with certainty; the CDR3 is given as TCRdb lists it. A V gene of TRGV2 was called, but no J gene was assigned. Germline lookup yields CDR1 EGSNGY and CDR2 YDSYNSKV. The CDR3 is 32 residues long, counting both termini. CDR3 sequence reads: CATWDELQELIVVIGSRRLQKGPRLIVTSKTF.

Judged by abundance, this clone is medium-sized (0.01 to 0.1%). The V gene is TRGV5, the J gene TRGJ1 or TRGJ2. Germline matching of the DNA provided the J gene here, since TCRdb leaves it blank. Losses at the gene ends were 1 base for V and 3 bases for J; bases not matched to a gene: 6. The CDR3 is 14 amino acids. CDR1 and CDR2 (germline): VINAFY, YDVSNSKD. CDR3 DNA sequence: TGTGCCACCTGGGACAGACCTTGTTATTATAAGAAACTCTTT. Translated, it gives CATWDRPCYYKKLF.

By share of the sample, this clone is medium-sized. CDR3 DNA: TGTGCCACCTGGGATAGGCTTTATTATAAGAAACTCTTT. It translates to CATWDRLYYKKLF. V gene TRGV8 combines with J gene TRGJ1 or TRGJ2. TCRdb leaves out the J gene; it was filled in here by matching the DNA to germline. Trimming cost V 0 bases and J 3 bases; bases outside gene matches: 2. The germline V gene encodes CDR1 VENAVY and CDR2 YDSYNSRV. This CDR3 spans 13 amino acids.